The 12 T cell receptor beta chains presented below share a single source sample, sequenced in a study of CD8+ T cells in alopecia areata. The authors extracted RNA and reverse transcribed it into cDNA as the sequencing template. TCRdb's table, derived via immunoSEQ multiplex PCR, lists solely in-frame clones and lacks some. The sample shows over 30,000 clones, about 74% of them seen only once. Sequencing was carried out using NKG2D-low CD8+ T cells sorted from blood. These receptor sequences come from a human donor with alopecia areata.

The chain recombines TRBV5-6 with TRBJ1-2; D is perhaps TRBD1 (6 bases). CDR3 length equals 16 residues. Trimming removed 4 bases at V and 0 bases at J, with 16 bases between. CDR1 and CDR2 from the germline V gene are SGHDT and YYEEEE. The CDR3 DNA reads as TGTGCCAGCAGCGCTACACTGGACAGTACTAACTATGGCTACACCTTC. It yields the protein CASSATLDSTNYGYTF.

The V and J genes are TRBV7-2 and TRBJ2-3; no definite D call. The ends were cut back, 2 bases at V and 4 bases at J, with 7 bases in the middle. Germline CDR1 SGHTA, CDR2 FQGNSA. The CDR3 has 13 residues. DNA of the CDR3: TGTGCCAGCAGCTTACTGGCGTCAGATACGCAGTATTTT. Protein product: CASSLLASDTQYF. The full variable domain, in which reference TRBV7-2 and TRBJ2-3 provide the parts outside the CDR3, is GAGVSQSPSNKVTEKGKDVELRCDPISGHTALYWYRQSLGQGLEFLIYFQGNSAPDKSGLPSDRFSAERTGGSVSTLTIQRTQQEDSAVYLCASSLLASDTQYFGPGTRLTVL.

The V call is TRBV6-5, the J call TRBJ2-1; no definite D call. This CDR3 spans 13 amino acids. Trimming removed 2 bases at V and 6 bases at J, with 8 bases between. From germline, CDR1 is MNHEY and CDR2 SVGAGI. DNA for the CDR3: TGTGCCAGCAGTTACGGATGGCGCAATGAGCAGTTCTTC. As protein: CASSYGWRNEQFF.

The CDR3 reads CASSSTRGGNTEAFF. The CDR3 DNA reads as TGCGCCAGCAGCTCCACACGGGGAGGGAACACTGAAGCTTTCTTT. The chain joins TRBV5-1 to TRBJ1-1; D remains ambiguous. V lost 3 bases to trimming and J lost 1 base, with 13 bases between them. CDR1 and CDR2 (germline): SGHRS, YFSETQ. The CDR3 runs 15 residues.

The chain combines TRBV15 with TRBJ2-5; 8 bases are a match to TRBD1. V lost 5 bases, J lost 2 bases, and 4 bases stayed unmatched. This CDR3 region has 14 residues. Germline V gene lookup returns CDR1 LNHNV and CDR2 YYDKDF (reference sequence). The CDR3 here is CATSLTGGQETQYF. CDR3 sequence (DNA): TGTGCCACCAGCCTCACAGGGGGACAAGAGACCCAGTACTTC.

Within the sample, this clone is large. In the same sample, other DNA sequences code for this CDR3. This chain uses TRBV18 with TRBJ2-2; D is unresolved. CDR1 and CDR2 from the germline V gene are KGHSH and LQKENI. The length of the CDR3 is 13 residues. The V end was cut by 1 base, the J end by 6 bases, with 6 bases between. CDR3 protein: CASSPRNSGELFF. For the CDR3, the DNA is TGTGCCAGCTCACCACGAAATTCCGGGGAGCTGTTTTTT.

The rearrangement uses TRBV9 and TRBJ2-1, with 9 bases lining up with TRBD2. With 0 bases clipped from V and 11 bases from J, the junction kept 9 bases outside the gene matches. The CDR3 sequence is 15 residues long. Germline V gene data show CDR1 as SGDLS and CDR2 as YYNGEE. For the CDR3, the DNA is TGTGCCAGCAGCGTAGACTGGCGGACTAGCGAACAGCAGTTCTTC. This encodes CASSVDWRTSEQQFF.

V usage is TRBV7-6 and J usage is TRBJ2-1; no reliable D call. V lost 3 bases to trimming and J lost 8 bases, with 11 bases between them. CDR1 and CDR2 from the germline V gene are SGHVS and FNYEAQ. The CDR3 length is 13 residues. The CDR3 bases are TGTGCCAGCAGCTTTTTCAACCAAGATGAGCAGTTCTTC. Amino acids: CASSFFNQDEQFF.

The chain is built from TRBV29-1 and TRBJ2-3; 9 bases align to TRBD1. J gave up 2 bases and V 1 base, and 7 bases lay outside the gene matches. Germline values: CDR1 SQVTM, CDR2 ANQGSEA. CDR3 length equals 16 residues. The CDR3, as DNA: TGCAGCGTTGAAGGAGGACAGGGGACACCCACAGATACGCAGTATTTT. Protein product: CSVEGGQGTPTDTQYF.

The V gene is TRBV7-2, the J gene TRBJ2-5, with 10 bases lining up with TRBD1. The CDR3 totals 16 residues. Germline CDR1 and CDR2: SGHTA and FQGNSA. The V segment lost 4 bases and the J segment 1 base; nucleotides outside the gene matches: 6. The chain's CDR3 is CASSSTGGYPQETQYF. CDR3 sequence (DNA): TGTGCCAGCAGCTCGACAGGGGGCTACCCCCAAGAGACCCAGTACTTC. The full variable domain, its missing parts supplied by reference TRBV7-2 and TRBJ2-5, is GAGVSQSPSNKVTEKGKDVELRCDPISGHTALYWYRQSLGQGLEFLIYFQGNSAPDKSGLPSDRFSAERTGGSVSTLTIQRTQQEDSAVYLCASSSTGGYPQETQYFGPGTRLLVL.

This clone ranks as medium-sized. V gene TRBV29-1 combines with J gene TRBJ2-7; the D is unclear. Germline V CDR1 and CDR2: SQVTM, ANQGSEA. V was trimmed by 7 bases and J by 0 bases, leaving 7 bases between them. The CDR3 consists of 11 residues. Written as DNA, the CDR3 is TGCAGCGCTGGATTCTCCTACGAGCAGTACTTC. This sequence encodes CSAGFSYEQYF.

This chain links TRBV19 with TRBJ1-1; D is unclear. The germline CDR1 and CDR2 sequences are LNHDA and SQIVND (reference sequence). The CDR3 covers 15 residues. V was trimmed by 5 bases and J by 0 bases, leaving 13 bases between them. The CDR3 protein is CASSFGIPMNTEAFF. The CDR3, as DNA: TGTGCCAGTAGTTTTGGTATCCCGATGAACACTGAAGCTTTCTTT.